This TCR beta chain comes out of a study of T cell responses to AZD1222 COVID-19 vaccine. Comment on this clone: Its target is not known.

Using immunoSEQ multiplex PCR, the repertoire was profiled, and TCRdb retains in-frame clones only, with some absent. The sample carries roughly 120,000 clones, 88% recorded once. Germline V lookup: CDR1 SGHTA, CDR2 FQGNSA. CDR3 length: 16 residues. Trimming removed 4 bases from V and 0 bases from J; junction bases left unmatched: 5. Study results and caveats: Only 6 or 7 people who got AZD1222 tested seropositive at baseline.

This TCR was sampled from an adult in good health. The rearrangement uses TRBV7-2 and TRBJ2-7, with 11 nucleotides matching TRBD1. The input for sequencing was peripheral blood, taken on day 0 of AZD1222 vaccination. CDR3 sequence: CASSSQGQGASYEQYF. The CDR3 coding sequence is TGTGCCAGCAGCTCCCAAGGACAGGGGGCCTCCTACGAGCAGTACTTC.